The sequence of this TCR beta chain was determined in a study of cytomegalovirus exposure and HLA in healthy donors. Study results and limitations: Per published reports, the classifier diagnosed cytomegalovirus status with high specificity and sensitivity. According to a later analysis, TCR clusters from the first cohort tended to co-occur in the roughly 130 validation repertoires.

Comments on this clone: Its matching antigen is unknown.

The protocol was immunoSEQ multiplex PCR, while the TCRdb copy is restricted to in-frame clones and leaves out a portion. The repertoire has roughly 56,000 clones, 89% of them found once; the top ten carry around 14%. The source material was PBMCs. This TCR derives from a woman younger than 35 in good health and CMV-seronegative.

CDR3 protein: CASSLAGEGQPQHF. The DNA for the CDR3 is TGTGCCAGCAGTTTAGCAGGGGAGGGCCAGCCCCAGCATTTT. The V gene is TRBV27, the J gene TRBJ1-5; D may be TRBD1 (6 bases). Germline loops: CDR1 MNHEY, CDR2 SMNVEV (reference sequence). The CDR3 has 14 residues. V lost 2 bases to trimming and J lost 7 bases, with 12 bases between them.